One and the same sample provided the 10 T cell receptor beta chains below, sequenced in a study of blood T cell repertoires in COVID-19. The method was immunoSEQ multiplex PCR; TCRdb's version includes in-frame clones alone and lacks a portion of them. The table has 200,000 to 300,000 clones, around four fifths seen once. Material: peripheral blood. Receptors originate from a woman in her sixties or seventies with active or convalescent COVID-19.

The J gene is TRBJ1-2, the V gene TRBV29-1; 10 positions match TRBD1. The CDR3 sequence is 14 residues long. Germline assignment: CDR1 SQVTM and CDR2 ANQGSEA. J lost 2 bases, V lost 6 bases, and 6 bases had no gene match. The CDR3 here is CSVWDRGLNYGYTF. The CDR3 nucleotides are TGCAGCGTGTGGGACAGGGGATTAAACTATGGCTACACCTTC.

In nucleotides, the CDR3 is TGTGCCAGCAGGCGCGATCAGGGAGAGACCCAGTACTTC. Protein: CASRRDQGETQYF. The chain combines TRBV5-4 with TRBJ2-5; perhaps TRBD1 as D (5 bases). Trimming removed 5 bases from V and 4 bases from J, with 12 bases in between. Germline loops: CDR1 SGHNT, CDR2 YYREEE (reference sequence). The CDR3 is made up of 13 amino acids.

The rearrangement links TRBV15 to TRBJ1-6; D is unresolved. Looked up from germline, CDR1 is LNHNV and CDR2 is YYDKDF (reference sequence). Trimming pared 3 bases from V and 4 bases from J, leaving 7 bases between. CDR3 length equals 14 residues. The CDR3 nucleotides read TGTGCCACCAGCAGTATCCAGTATAATTCACCCCTCCACTTT. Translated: CATSSIQYNSPLHF.

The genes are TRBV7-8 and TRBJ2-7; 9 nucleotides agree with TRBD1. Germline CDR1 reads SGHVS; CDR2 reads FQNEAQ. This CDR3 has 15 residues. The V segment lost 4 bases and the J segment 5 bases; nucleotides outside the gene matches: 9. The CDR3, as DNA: TGTGCCAGCAGCTCCCGGGACAGGGCGAGCAACGAGCAGTACTTC. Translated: CASSSRDRASNEQYF. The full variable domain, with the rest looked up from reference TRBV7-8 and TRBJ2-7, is GAGVSQSPRYKVAKRGQDVALRCDPISGHVSLFWYQQALGQGPEFLTYFQNEAQLDKSGLPSDRFFAERPEGSVSTLKIQRTQQEDSAVYLCASSSRDRASNEQYFGPGTRLTVT.

This chain's CDR3 is CASIIPPDTQYF. The CDR3 DNA follows: TGTGCCAGCATTATCCCCCCAGATACGCAGTATTTT. The chain couples TRBV5-5 to TRBJ2-3; no definite D call. V lost 6 bases to trimming and J lost 4 bases, with 9 bases between them. The CDR3 consists of 12 residues. The germline gives CDR1 SGHKS, CDR2 YYEKEE (reference sequence).

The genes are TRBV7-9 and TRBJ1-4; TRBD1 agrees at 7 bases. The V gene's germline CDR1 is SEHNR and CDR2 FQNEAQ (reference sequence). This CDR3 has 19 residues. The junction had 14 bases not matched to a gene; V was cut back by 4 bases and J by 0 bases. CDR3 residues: CASSSRGPDSFATNEKLFF. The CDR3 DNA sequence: TGTGCCAGCAGCTCTAGGGGGCCTGACTCGTTTGCAACTAATGAAAAACTGTTTTTT.

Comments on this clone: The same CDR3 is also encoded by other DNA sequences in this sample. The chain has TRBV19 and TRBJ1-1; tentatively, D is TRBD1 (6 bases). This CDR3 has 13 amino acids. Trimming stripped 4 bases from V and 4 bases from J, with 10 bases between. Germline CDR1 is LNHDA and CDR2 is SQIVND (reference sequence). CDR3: CASSKEGGTEAFF. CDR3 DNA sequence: TGTGCCAGTAGTAAAGAAGGGGGCACTGAAGCTTTCTTT.

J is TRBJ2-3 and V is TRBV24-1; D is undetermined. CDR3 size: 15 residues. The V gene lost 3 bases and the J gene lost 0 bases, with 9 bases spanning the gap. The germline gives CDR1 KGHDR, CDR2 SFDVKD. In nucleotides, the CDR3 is TGTGCCACCAGTGATGGGCCTACTAGCACAGATACGCAGTATTTT. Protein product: CATSDGPTSTDTQYF.

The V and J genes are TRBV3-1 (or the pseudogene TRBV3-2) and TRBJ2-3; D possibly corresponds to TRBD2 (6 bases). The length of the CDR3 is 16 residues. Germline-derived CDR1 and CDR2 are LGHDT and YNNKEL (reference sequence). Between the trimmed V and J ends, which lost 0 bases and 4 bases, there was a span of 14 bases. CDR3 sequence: CASSQDLGRNADTQYF. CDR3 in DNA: TGTGCCAGCAGCCAAGATCTCGGGAGAAATGCAGATACGCAGTATTTT.

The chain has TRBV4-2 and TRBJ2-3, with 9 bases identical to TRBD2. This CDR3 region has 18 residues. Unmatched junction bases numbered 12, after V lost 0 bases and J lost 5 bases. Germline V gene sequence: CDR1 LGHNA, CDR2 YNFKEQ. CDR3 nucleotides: TGTGCCAGCAGCCAAGAGATAATCCTAGCGGGGAGTGGAGATACGCAGTATTTT. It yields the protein CASSQEIILAGSGDTQYF.